The clone carrying this T cell receptor (beta chain) was picked up a small number of times. Here immunoSEQ multiplex PCR was the method, and the copy in TCRdb shows in-frame clones only, minus some. The table records some 500,000 clones, roughly nine tenths of them present only once. This record comes from a study of blood T cell repertoires in COVID-19. The V and J ends lost 4 bases and 4 bases respectively, with 11 bases between them. The CDR3 is 13 amino acids. Germline V gene sequence: CDR1 SGDLS, CDR2 YYNGEE. Enrolled during active infection, Seattle patients were then followed longitudinally. The chain uses TRBV9 and TRBJ2-5, with D tentatively TRBD2 (6 bases). The material sequenced was peripheral blood. The TCR comes from a woman aged 45-65 years with COVID-19, enrolled during active disease. In nucleotides, the CDR3 is TGTGCCAGCAGCCAGACCGGGGGAGAGACCCAGTACTTC. Translating gives CASSQTGGETQYF.